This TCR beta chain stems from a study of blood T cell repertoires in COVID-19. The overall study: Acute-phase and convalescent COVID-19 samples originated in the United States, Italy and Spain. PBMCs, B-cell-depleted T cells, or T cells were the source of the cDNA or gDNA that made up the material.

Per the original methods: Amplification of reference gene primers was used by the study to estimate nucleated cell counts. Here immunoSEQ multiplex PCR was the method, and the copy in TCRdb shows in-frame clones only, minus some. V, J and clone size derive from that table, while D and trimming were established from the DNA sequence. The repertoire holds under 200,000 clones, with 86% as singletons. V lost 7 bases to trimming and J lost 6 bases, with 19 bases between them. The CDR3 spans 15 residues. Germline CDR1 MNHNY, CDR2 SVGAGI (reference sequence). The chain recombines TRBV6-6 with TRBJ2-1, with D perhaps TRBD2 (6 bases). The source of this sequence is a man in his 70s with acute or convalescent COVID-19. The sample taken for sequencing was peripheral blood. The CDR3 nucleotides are TGTGCCAGCAAGGATAACCTCAGGGAGGCCAATGAGCAGTTCTTC. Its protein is CASKDNLREANEQFF.